This TCR beta chain was retrieved from a study of cytomegalovirus exposure and HLA in healthy donors. Germline assignment: CDR1 LNHDA and CDR2 SQIVND (reference sequence). The CDR3 has 15 amino acids. Trimming pared 3 bases from V and 0 bases from J, leaving 9 bases between. PCR used 60 Vbeta primers and 13 Jbeta primers. The repertoire was sequenced with immunoSEQ multiplex PCR; TCRdb's copy has only in-frame clones and lacks some. The table lists 100,000 or so clones, 65% to 80% of them singletons. On this clone: The antigen remains undetermined.

General study points: Trimming of TCR beta V- and J-genes showed a link, identified in a later analysis, to a missense DCLRE1C variant.

Material: PBMCs. This clonotype was obtained from a male donor in good health and CMV-seronegative. The chain recombines TRBV19 with TRBJ1-5, with D maybe TRBD1 (5 bases). Written as DNA, the CDR3 is TGTGCCAGTAGTATCGAAGGGGATAGCAATCAGCCCCAGCATTTT. Amino acid sequence: CASSIEGDSNQPQHF.